This entry lists 13 T cell receptor beta chains sequenced from one sample in a study of post-analysis software for immune sequencing data. Study observations and caveats: A few TRBV segments occurring more often in patients than controls included TRBV5-6, TRBV5-1 and TRBV20-1.

TCR beta cDNA libraries had unique molecular identifiers. From the PCR reads, TCRdb called clonotypes with MiXCR, one entry per CDR3 protein. The sample carries 820,000 or so distinct CDR3 sequences, approximately 53% recorded once. These receptors' antigens are unknown. Sequencing was done on a sample of blood. The receptors derive from a girl aged 10 to 17 with multiple sclerosis.

This clonotype was counted between two and nine times. The rearrangement joins TRBV12-3 or TRBV12-4 to TRBJ1-1; the D is unclear. Trimming removed 6 bases at V and 10 bases at J, with 12 bases between. There are 11 residues in the CDR3. CDR3: CASRGPSGAFF. CDR3 DNA: TGTGCCAGCAGAGGGCCCTCCGGAGCTTTCTTT.

This clonotype was counted a few times. This CDR3 is CSVDASEDTGELFF. The DNA of the CDR3 is TGCAGCGTTGATGCTAGCGAGGATACCGGGGAGCTGTTTTTT. This chain links TRBV29-1 with TRBJ2-2, with a tentative D call TRBD2 (6 bases). In germline, CDR1 is SQVTM, CDR2 ANQGSEA. The V gene lost 3 bases and the J gene lost 5 bases, with 13 bases spanning the gap. This CDR3 has 14 amino acids.

A single count supports this clonotype. The rearrangement links TRBV20-1 to TRBJ2-1; 9 positions match TRBD1. This CDR3 has 15 residues. CDR1 and CDR2 (germline): DFQATT, SNEGSKA (reference sequence). Trimming took 6 bases from V and 4 from J; bases not matched to a gene: 10. In DNA form, the CDR3 reads TGCAGTGCCCCGGACAGGGGATCGCTATACAATGAGCAGTTCTTC. As protein: CSAPDRGSLYNEQFF.

CDR3 sequence: CASSVVGSGSFPDTQYF. The CDR3 coding sequence is TGTGCCAGCAGCGTAGTGGGTAGCGGGAGCTTCCCAGATACGCAGTATTTT. The chain uses TRBV9 and TRBJ2-3; 9 bases map to TRBD2. Germline CDR1 reads SGDLS; CDR2 reads YYNGEE. This CDR3 has 17 residues. J gave up 4 bases and V 0 bases, and 9 bases lay outside the gene matches. The whole variable domain, remainder taken from reference TRBV9 and TRBJ2-3, is DSGVTQTPKHLITATGQRVTLRCSPRSGDLSVYWYQQSLDQGLQFLIQYYNGEERAKGNILERFSAQQFPDLHSELNLSSLELGDSALYFCASSVVGSGSFPDTQYFGPGTRLTVL.

This chain joins TRBV4-1 and TRBJ2-1; weak D call: TRBD1 (6 bases). This CDR3 is 14 amino acids long. The V end was cut by 4 bases, the J end by 8 bases, with 15 bases between. Germline V CDR1 and CDR2: MGHRA, YSYEKL. The CDR3 DNA reads as TGCGCCAGCAGCCCTTTGTCAGGGGCTGATGAGCAGTTCTTC. This codes for CASSPLSGADEQFF.

A few counts support this clonotype. The J gene is TRBJ1-2, the V gene TRBV7-2; no firm D call. V shed 2 bases and J shed 4 bases, with 8 bases lying between them. The CDR3 has 13 residues. The germline V gene encodes CDR1 SGHTA and CDR2 FQGNSA. CDR3 sequence reads: CASSLMVSYGYTF. CDR3 DNA sequence: TGTGCCAGCAGCTTAATGGTTTCCTATGGCTACACCTTC.

The chain links TRBV20-1 to TRBJ2-4; TRBD2 matches 10 bases. CDR3 length: 16 residues. CDR1 DFQATT and CDR2 SNEGSKA come from the germline V gene (reference sequence). V was clipped by 5 bases and J by 0 bases; unmatched bases: 7. For the CDR3, the DNA is TGCAGTGCTCAGCGGACTAGCGGATTAGCCAAAAACATTCAGTACTTC. Translated: CSAQRTSGLAKNIQYF.

The chain is built from TRBV7-6 and TRBJ2-3; D gene uncertain. The CDR3 sequence is 15 residues long. The ends were cut back, 0 bases at V and 5 bases at J, with 12 bases in the middle. The V gene's germline CDR1 is SGHVS and CDR2 FNYEAQ. CDR3 sequence reads: CASSLARPTVDTQYF. The CDR3 bases are TGTGCCAGCAGCTTAGCTCGACCTACGGTAGATACGCAGTATTTT.

The chain carries TRBV5-5 and TRBJ1-4, with D possibly being TRBD1 (6 bases). Trimming left V 6 bases short and J 5 bases short, with 14 bases between. Per germline, CDR1 SGHKS and CDR2 YYEKEE (reference sequence). This CDR3 is built from 14 residues. CDR3 sequence reads: CASTLEGVNEKLFF. DNA for the CDR3: TGTGCCAGCACCCTGGAGGGGGTGAATGAAAAACTGTTTTTT.

V and J are TRBV6-2 or TRBV6-3 and TRBJ2-4; weak D call: TRBD1 (6 bases). The germline V gene has CDR1 MNHEY and CDR2 SVGEGT. CDR3 length equals 12 residues. V dropped 5 bases and J dropped 7 bases, with 9 bases sitting between them. DNA of the CDR3: TGTGCCAGCAGTCCCCAGGGGAACATTCAGTACTTC. Translation: CASSPQGNIQYF.

This chain uses TRBV5-1 with TRBJ1-2; weak D call: TRBD1 (5 bases). V was pared by 0 bases and J by 4 bases, with 13 bases between. The germline V gene has CDR1 SGHRS and CDR2 YFSETQ. CDR3 length: 15 residues. The CDR3 DNA sequence: TGCGCCAGCAGCTTGGCCGAGCGAGGGGCCTATGGCTACACCTTC. The encoded protein is CASSLAERGAYGYTF.

The chain has TRBV15 and TRBJ1-1; D not certain. The CDR3 is 16 residues long. In germline, CDR1 is LNHNV, CDR2 YYDKDF (reference sequence). The V end was cut by 3 bases, the J end by 1 base, with 15 bases between. The CDR3 spells CATSSDPPPANTEAFF. For the CDR3, the DNA is TGTGCCACCAGCAGCGATCCACCGCCGGCGAACACTGAAGCTTTCTTT.

This clonotype was seen a few times. This chain's CDR3 is CSAESVGVLQYF. The CDR3 DNA sequence: TGCAGTGCTGAATCAGTGGGGGTCCTTCAGTACTTC. The V gene is TRBV20-1, the J gene TRBJ2-4, with D perhaps matching TRBD1 or TRBD2 (5 bases each). The V and J ends lost 5 bases and 11 bases respectively, with 16 bases between them. This CDR3 region has 12 residues. The germline V gene encodes CDR1 DFQATT and CDR2 SNEGSKA (reference sequence).